The T cell receptor beta chain under discussion was sequenced for a study of shared clonotypes between healthy human individuals. Concerning this clone itself: This sample includes further DNA sequences coding for the same CDR3.

The CDR3 runs to 12 residues. V was clipped by 3 bases and J by 5 bases, with 8 bases between them. The germline CDR1 and CDR2 sequences are MGHRA and YSYEKL. The repertoire was sequenced with immunoSEQ multiplex PCR; TCRdb's copy has only in-frame clones and lacks some. The data show about 2.4 million clones, with roughly 93% seen just once and roughly 0.39% held by the top ten. The sequencing sample was made of naive CD4+ T cells from PBMCs. The subset here: CD45RA+ positively selected. The rearrangement joins TRBV4-1 to TRBJ2-7; no clear D gene. This receptor was identified in a man younger than 35 in good health. Some clones in this sample may be carry-over from other donors' samples. The CDR3 coding sequence is TGCGCCAGCAGCCAGCCTCAGGACGAGCAGTACTTC. Its translation is CASSQPQDEQYF.